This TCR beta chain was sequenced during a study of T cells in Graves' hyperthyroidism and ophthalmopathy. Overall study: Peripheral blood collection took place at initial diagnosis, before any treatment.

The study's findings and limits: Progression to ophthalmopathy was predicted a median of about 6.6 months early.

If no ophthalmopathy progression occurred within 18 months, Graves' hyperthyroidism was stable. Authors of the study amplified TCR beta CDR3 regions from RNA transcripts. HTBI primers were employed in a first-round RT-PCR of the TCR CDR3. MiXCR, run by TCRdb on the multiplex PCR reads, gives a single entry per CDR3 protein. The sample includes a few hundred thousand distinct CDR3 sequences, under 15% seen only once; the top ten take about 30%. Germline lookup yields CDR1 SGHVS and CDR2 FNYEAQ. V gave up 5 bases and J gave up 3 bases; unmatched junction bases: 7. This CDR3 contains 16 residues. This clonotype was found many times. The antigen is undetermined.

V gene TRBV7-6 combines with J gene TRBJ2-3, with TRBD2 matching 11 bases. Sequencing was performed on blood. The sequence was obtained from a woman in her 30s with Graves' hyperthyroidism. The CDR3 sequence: CASSPTSGSWTDTQYF. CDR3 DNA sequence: TGTGCCAGCAGCCCTACTAGCGGGAGTTGGACAGATACGCAGTATTTT.